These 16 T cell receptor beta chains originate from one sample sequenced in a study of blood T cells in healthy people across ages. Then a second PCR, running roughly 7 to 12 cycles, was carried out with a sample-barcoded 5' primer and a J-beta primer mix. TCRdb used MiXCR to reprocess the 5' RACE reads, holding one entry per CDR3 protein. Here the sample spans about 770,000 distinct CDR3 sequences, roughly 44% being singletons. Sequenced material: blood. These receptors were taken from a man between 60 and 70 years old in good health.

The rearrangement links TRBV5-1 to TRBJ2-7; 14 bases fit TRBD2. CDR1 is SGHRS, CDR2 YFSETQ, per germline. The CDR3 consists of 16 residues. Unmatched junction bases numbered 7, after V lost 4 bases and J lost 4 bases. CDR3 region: CASSRGTSGGRYEQYF. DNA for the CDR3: TGCGCCAGCAGCCGCGGGACTAGCGGGGGAAGGTACGAGCAGTACTTC.

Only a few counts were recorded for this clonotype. CDR3 DNA sequence: TGCGCCAGCAGCCAAGATATACGGGGGGTTGAGACCCAGTACTTC. Translation gives CASSQDIRGVETQYF. The chain employs TRBV4-1 and TRBJ2-5; 7 bases agree with TRBD2. Germline V CDR1 and CDR2: MGHRA, YSYEKL. CDR3 length equals 15 residues. The ends lost 0 bases at V and 5 bases at J; junction bases unmatched: 6.

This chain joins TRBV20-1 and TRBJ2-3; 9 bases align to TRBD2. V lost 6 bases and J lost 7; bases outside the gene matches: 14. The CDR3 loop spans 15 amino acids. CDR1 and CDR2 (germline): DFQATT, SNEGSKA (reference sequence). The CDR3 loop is CSAGGGARFSYTQYF. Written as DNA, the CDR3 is TGCAGTGCGGGCGGGGGGGCCCGCTTCTCATATACGCAGTATTTT.

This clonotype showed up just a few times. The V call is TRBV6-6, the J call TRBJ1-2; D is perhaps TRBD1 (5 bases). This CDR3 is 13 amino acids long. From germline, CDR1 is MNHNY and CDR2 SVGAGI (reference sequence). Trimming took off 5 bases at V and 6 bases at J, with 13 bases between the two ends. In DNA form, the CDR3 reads TGTGCCAGCAGTGACAAAGGGGTCCATGGCTACACCTTC. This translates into CASSDKGVHGYTF.

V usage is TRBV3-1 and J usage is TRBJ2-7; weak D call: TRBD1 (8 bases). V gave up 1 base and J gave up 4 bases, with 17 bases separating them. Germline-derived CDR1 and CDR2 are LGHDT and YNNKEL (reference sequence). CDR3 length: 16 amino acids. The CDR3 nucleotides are TGTGCCAGCAGCCAAGCCACGGGGGGACAGGTTTACGAGCAGTACTTC. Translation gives CASSQATGGQVYEQYF.

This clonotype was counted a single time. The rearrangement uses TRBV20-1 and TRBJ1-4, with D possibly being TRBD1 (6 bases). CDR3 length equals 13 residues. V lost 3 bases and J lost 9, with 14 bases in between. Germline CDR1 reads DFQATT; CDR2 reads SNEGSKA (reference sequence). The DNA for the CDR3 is TGCAGTGCTAGTGGGGGGCTGGGTAAAAAACTGTTTTTT. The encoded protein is CSASGGLGKKLFF.

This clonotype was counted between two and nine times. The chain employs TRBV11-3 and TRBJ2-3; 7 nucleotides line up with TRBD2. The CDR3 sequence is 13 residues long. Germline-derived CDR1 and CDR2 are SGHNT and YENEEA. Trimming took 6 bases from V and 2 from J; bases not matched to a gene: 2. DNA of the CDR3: TGTGCCAGCAGTAGCGGGTTCACAGATACGCAGTATTTT. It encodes CASSSGFTDTQYF.

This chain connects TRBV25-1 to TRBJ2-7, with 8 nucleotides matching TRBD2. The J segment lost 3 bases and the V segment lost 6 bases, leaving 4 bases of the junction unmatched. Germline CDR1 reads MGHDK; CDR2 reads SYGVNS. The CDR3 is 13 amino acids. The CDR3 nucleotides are TGTGCCAGCAGCGGGGGGGTCCACTACGAGCAGTACTTC. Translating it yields CASSGGVHYEQYF.

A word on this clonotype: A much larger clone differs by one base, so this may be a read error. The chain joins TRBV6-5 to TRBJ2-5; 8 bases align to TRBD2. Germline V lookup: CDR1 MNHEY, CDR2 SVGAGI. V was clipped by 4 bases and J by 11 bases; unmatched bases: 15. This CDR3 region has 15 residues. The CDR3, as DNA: TGTGCCAGCAGTTTCATGCGGGGGGCCGTCAATGAGCAGTACTTC. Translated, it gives CASSFMRGAVNEQYF.

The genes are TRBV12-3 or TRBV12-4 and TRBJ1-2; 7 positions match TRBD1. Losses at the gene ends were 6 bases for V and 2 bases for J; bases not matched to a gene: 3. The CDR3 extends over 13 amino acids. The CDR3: CASSVGQNYGYTF. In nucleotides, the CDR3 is TGTGCCAGCAGCGTGGGACAGAACTATGGCTACACCTTC.

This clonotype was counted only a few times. CDR3: CASSLLPDRRNTEAFF. The CDR3 nucleotides are TGTGCCAGCAGCCTTCTGCCGGACAGGCGTAACACTGAAGCTTTCTTT. This chain connects TRBV7-9 to TRBJ1-1; TRBD1 matches at 7 bases. Germline V lookup: CDR1 SEHNR, CDR2 FQNEAQ (reference sequence). This CDR3 comprises 16 residues. The ends lost 5 bases at V and 2 bases at J; junction bases unmatched: 11.

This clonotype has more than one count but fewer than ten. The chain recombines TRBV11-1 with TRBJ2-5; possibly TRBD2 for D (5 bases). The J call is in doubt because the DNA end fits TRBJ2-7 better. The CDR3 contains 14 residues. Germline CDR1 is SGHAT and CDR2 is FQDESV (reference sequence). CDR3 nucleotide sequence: TGTGCCAGCAGCTTAGGCGGGTTGGGGAACGAGCAGTACTTC. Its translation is CASSLGGLGNEQYF.

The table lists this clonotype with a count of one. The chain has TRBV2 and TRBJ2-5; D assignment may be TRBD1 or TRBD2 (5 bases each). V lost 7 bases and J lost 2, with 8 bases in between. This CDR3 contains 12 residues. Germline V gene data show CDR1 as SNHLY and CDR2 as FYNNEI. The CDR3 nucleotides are TGTGCCAGCATTGGGGGTCAAGAGACCCAGTACTTC. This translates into CASIGGQETQYF.

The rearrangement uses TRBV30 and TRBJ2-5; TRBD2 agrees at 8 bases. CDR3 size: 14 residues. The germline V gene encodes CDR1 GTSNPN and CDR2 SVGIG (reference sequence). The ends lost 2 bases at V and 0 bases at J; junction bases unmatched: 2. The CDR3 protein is CAWSSGGYQETQYF. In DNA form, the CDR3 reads TGTGCCTGGAGTTCGGGGGGGTACCAAGAGACCCAGTACTTC.

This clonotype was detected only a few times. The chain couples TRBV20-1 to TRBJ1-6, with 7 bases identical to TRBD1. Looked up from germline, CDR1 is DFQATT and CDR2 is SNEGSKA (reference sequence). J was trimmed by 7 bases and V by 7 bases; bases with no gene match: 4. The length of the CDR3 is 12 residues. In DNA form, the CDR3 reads TGCAGTGTCGGGACAGTCAATTCACCCCTCCACTTT. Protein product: CSVGTVNSPLHF.

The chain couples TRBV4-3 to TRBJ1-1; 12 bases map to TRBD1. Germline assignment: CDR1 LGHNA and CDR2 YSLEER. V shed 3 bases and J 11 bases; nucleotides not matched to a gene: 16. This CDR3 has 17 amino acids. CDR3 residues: CASSHQGQGARGDGAFF. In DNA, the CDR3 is TGCGCCAGCAGCCACCAGGGACAGGGGGCGCGCGGAGATGGGGCTTTCTTT.